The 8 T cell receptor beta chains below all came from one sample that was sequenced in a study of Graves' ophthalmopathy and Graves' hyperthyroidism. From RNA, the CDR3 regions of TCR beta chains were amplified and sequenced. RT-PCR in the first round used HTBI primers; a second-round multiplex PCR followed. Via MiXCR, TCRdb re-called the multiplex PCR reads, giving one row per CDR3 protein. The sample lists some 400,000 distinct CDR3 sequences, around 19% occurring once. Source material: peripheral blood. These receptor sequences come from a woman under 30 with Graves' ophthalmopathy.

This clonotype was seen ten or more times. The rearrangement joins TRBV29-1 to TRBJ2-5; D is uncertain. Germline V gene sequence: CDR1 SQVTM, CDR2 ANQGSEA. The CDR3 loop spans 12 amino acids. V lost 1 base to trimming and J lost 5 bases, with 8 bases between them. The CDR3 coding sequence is TGCAGCGTTGAAGTTCCTGGGGAGACCCAGTACTTC. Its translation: CSVEVPGETQYF.

CDR3 nucleotides: TGTGCCAGCAGTTGGGGACTAGCGCTCTCCTACGAGCAGTACTTC. Translated: CASSWGLALSYEQYF. This chain links TRBV6-2 or TRBV6-3 with TRBJ2-7; 10 bases match TRBD2. This CDR3 region has 15 residues. CDR1 is MNHEY, CDR2 SVGEGT, per germline. The J segment lost 0 bases and the V segment lost 4 bases, leaving 3 bases of the junction unmatched.

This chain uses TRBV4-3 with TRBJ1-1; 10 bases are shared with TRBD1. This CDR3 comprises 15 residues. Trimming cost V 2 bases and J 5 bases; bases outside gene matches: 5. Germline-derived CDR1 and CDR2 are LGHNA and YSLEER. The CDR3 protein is CASSQSTGGKTEAFF. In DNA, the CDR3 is TGCGCCAGCAGCCAATCGACAGGGGGCAAAACTGAAGCTTTCTTT.

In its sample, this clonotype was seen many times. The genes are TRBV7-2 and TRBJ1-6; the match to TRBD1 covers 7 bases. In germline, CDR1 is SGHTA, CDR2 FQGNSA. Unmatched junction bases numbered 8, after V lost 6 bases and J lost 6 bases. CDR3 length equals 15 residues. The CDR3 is CASRSGTETNSPLHF. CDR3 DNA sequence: TGTGCCAGCAGGTCCGGGACAGAGACTAATTCACCCCTCCACTTT.

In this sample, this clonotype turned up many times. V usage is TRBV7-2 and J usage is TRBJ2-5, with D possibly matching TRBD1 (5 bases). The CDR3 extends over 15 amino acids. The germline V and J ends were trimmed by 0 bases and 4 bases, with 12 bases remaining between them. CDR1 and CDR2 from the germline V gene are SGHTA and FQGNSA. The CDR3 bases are TGTGCCAGCAGCTTAGCGTCCGCCCAGGGAGAGACCCAGTACTTC. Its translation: CASSLASAQGETQYF.

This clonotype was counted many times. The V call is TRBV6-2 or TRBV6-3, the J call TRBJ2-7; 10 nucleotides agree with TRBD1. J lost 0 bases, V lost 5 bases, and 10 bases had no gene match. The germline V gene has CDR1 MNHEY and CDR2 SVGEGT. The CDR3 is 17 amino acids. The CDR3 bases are TGTGCCAGCAGTACCTCAGAGGGGGACAGGGGCTCCTACGAGCAGTACTTC. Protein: CASSTSEGDRGSYEQYF.

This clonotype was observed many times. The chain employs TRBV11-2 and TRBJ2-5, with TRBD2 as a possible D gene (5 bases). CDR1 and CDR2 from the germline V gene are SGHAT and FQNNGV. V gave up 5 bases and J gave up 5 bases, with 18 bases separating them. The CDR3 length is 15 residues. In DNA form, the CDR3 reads TGTGCCAGCAGCGAAGACTGGAGGCGTGTGGAGACCCAGTACTTC. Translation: CASSEDWRRVETQYF.

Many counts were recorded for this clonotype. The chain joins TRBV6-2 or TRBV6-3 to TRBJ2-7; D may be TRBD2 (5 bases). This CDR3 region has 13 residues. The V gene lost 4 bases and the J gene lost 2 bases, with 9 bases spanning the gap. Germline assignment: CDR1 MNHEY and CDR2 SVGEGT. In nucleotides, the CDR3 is TGTGCCAGCAGTTCGGACTTTACCTACGAGCAGTACTTC. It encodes CASSSDFTYEQYF.